These 32 T cell receptor delta chains originate from one sample sequenced in a study of gamma delta lymphoproliferative disorders and STAT genes (dated by TCRdb to 2016 to 2019). Genomic DNA from peripheral blood mononuclear cells isolated from patients and controls was used for TCR sequencing. Libraries came from multiplex PCR. Instrument used: Illumina MiSeq. For TCRdb, the public reads were processed anew by CATT, and duplicate DNA sequences were folded into one row. The sample table lists around 1,700 delta-chain clones, less than 1.5% of them with a count of one. About 57% of the sample is taken by the ten largest. The specimen sequenced was blood. All receptors derive from a human donor in good health.

On this clone itself: TCRdb attributes to this sequence the protein of a much larger clone, which differs from the DNA translation at residue 8; a read error is likely, and the protein displayed is translated from the DNA. The chain combines TRDV2 with TRDJ1; D gene unclear. V shed 3 bases and J shed 0 bases, with 10 bases lying between them. From germline, CDR1 is GEAIGNYY and CDR2 EKD. CDR3 length equals 14 residues. This CDR3 reads CACDAVPHTDKLIF. The CDR3, as DNA: TGTGCCTGTGACGCCGTGCCGCACACCGATAAACTCATCTTT.

With respect to this clone: For this DNA, TCRdb reports the protein of a much larger clone, which diverges at residue 3, most likely from a read error; the protein presented here is translated directly from the DNA. The chain uses TRDV2 and TRDJ1, with D possibly TRDD3 on 6 matching bases. Germline V lookup: CDR1 GEAIGNYY, CDR2 EKD. There are 15 residues in the CDR3. The CDR3 region has the DNA TGTGCCCGTGACGACCTGGGGTCTCACACCGATAAACTCATCTTT. Its protein is CARDDLGSHTDKLIF.

The table lists this clone with a few counts. TCRdb attributes to this sequence the protein of a much larger clone, which differs from the DNA translation at residue 6; a read error is likely, and the protein displayed is translated from the DNA. The chain uses TRDV2 and TRDJ1; 8 nucleotides align to TRDD3. Per the germline V gene, CDR1 is GEAIGNYY and CDR2 is EKD. The CDR3 loop spans 25 amino acids. V shed 1 base, J shed 1 base, and the junction held 34 bases outside the gene matches. CDR3 DNA: TGTGCCTGTGACACGACGGCCCTCCGAGGTCGTCCCTACGTAGACGGGGGATATTCCACCGATAAACTCATCTTT. Protein product: CACDTTALRGRPYVDGGYSTDKLIF.

This clone was observed a handful of times. V usage is TRDV2 and J usage is TRDJ3; 9 nucleotides match TRDD3. The CDR3 runs to 22 residues. The J segment lost 0 bases and the V segment lost 1 base, leaving 15 bases of the junction unmatched. Germline lookup yields CDR1 GEAIGNYY and CDR2 EKD. The CDR3 region has the DNA TGTGCCTGTGACACTCTCTCTACTGGGGGAACCAGGAGCTCCTGGGACACCCGACAGATGTTTTTC. Its protein is CACDTLSTGGTRSSWDTRQMFF.

Of note for this clone: This DNA's translation differs at residue 13 from TCRdb's protein, which comes from a much larger clone; a read error is likely, and the protein shown is translated from the DNA. V gene TRDV2 combines with J gene TRDJ1; 9 bases are a match to TRDD3. The germline V gene encodes CDR1 GEAIGNYY and CDR2 EKD. CDR3 length: 18 amino acids. V gave up 1 base and J gave up 3 bases; unmatched junction bases: 14. As DNA, the CDR3 is TGTGCCTGTGACACGCTGCCTGGGGGATCTCGGTACGCCGATAAACTCATCTTT. Amino acid sequence: CACDTLPGGSRYADKLIF.

To note about this clone: The protein held in TCRdb is that of a much larger clone and does not match this DNA's translation at residues 7 and 10, likely because of a read error; the protein shown is translated from the DNA. The V call is TRDV2, the J call TRDJ1, with TRDD3 matching 7 bases. The junction had 13 bases not matched to a gene; V was cut back by 1 base and J by 0 bases. This CDR3 comprises 18 residues. Germline V lookup: CDR1 GEAIGNYY, CDR2 EKD. Here the CDR3 DNA reads TGTGCCTGTGACACGCTGCTTGGGGGACCTCGGTACACCGATAAACTCATCTTT. Amino acid sequence: CACDTLLGGPRYTDKLIF.

This clone was counted many times. A far larger clone is a single base away, which makes a read error likely. The V and J genes are TRDV2 and TRDJ3; 9 bases fit TRDD3. This CDR3 contains 20 residues. Germline values: CDR1 GEAIGNYY, CDR2 EKD. The CDR3 here is CACDPTGGTRSSWDARQMFF. The CDR3, as DNA: TGTGCCTGTGACCCTACTGGGGGAACCAGGAGCTCCTGGGACGCCCGACAGATGTTTTTC.

This clone appeared a few times. A read error likely explains this, since a far larger clone differs by one base. At the DNA level, this CDR3 is encoded by other sequences in the same sample as well. This chain links TRDV2 with TRDJ1; the match to TRDD3 covers 7 bases. There are 16 residues in the CDR3. Germline CDR1 reads GEAIGNYY; CDR2 reads EKD. V lost 7 bases to trimming and J lost 8 bases; unmatched junction nucleotides: 21. CDR3 DNA sequence: TGTGCCTGGGCCCCTGGGGGTTACCTTTGGTTTGACAAACTCATCTTT. The encoded protein is CAWAPGGYLWFDKLIF.

This clone was detected only a few times. This likely came from a read error, as a far larger clone is one base away. The rearrangement uses TRDV2 and TRDJ1; the D is unclear. The length of the CDR3 is 17 residues. Germline CDR1 is GEAIGNYY and CDR2 is EKD. Trimming stripped 1 base from V and 0 bases from J, with 17 bases between. In DNA form, the CDR3 reads TGTGCCTGTGACACACTTACTGAGGGACGGGACACCGATAAACTCATCTTT. Amino acids: CACDTLTEGRDTDKLIF.

By share, this clone counts as large. This same CDR3 is encoded by further DNA sequences in the sample. J is TRDJ1 and V is TRDV2; 10 bases map to TRDD3. Germline V CDR1 and CDR2: GEAIGNYY, EKD. This CDR3 has 21 amino acids. Losses at the gene ends were 0 bases for V and 0 bases for J; bases not matched to a gene: 18. In DNA, the CDR3 is TGTGCCTGTGACACCTTGAACTGGGAGGGGGATACGCTGAAAAACACCGATAAACTCATCTTT. Translating it yields CACDTLNWEGDTLKNTDKLIF.

This clone was seen more than once but under ten times. The protein that TCRdb holds for this DNA derives from a much larger clone and differs from the translated DNA at residue 15, which likely indicates a read error; the protein shown here is translated from the DNA. This chain uses TRDV2 with TRDJ1; 8 bases align to TRDD3. CDR1 GEAIGNYY and CDR2 EKD come from the germline V gene. The CDR3 is 16 residues long. CDR3 nucleotide sequence: TGTGCCTGTGACGGATTACTGGGGGTCTACACCGATAAACTCACCTTT. Residues: CACDGLLGVYTDKLTF.

A note on this clone: TCRdb's listed protein matches a much larger clone and diverges from this DNA's translation at residue 5, likely through a read error; the protein shown comes from the DNA. The CDR3 nucleotides read TGTGCCTGTGACAACCTGGGGTCTCACACCGATAAACTCATCTTT. Residues: CACDNLGSHTDKLIF. The V gene is TRDV2, the J gene TRDJ1; D possibly corresponds to TRDD3 (6 bases). Germline V gene sequence: CDR1 GEAIGNYY, CDR2 EKD. The V end lost 2 bases, the J end lost 0 bases, and 12 bases lay between the germline ends. This CDR3 region has 15 residues.

This clone showed up just a few times. With only one base between it and a far larger clone, this is likely a read error. This specimen includes other DNA sequences encoding the same CDR3. This chain links TRDV2 with TRDJ3; 10 bases map to TRDD3. J gave up 0 bases and V 0 bases, and 4 bases lay outside the gene matches. The CDR3 length is 19 residues. The germline CDR1 and CDR2 sequences are GEAIGNYY and EKD. The CDR3 sequence is CACDTLLGDTSWDTRQMFF. The CDR3 DNA reads TGTGCCTGTGACACCCTATTGGGGGATACCTCCTGGGACACCCGACAGATGTTTTTC.

This clone was seen a handful of times. The protein given by TCRdb reflects a much larger clone and differs at residue 8 from this DNA's translation, likely from a read error; the protein shown is the DNA's translation. The chain couples TRDV2 to TRDJ1, with D perhaps matching TRDD3 (5 bases). V gave up 0 bases and J gave up 1 base, with 14 bases separating them. The germline gives CDR1 GEAIGNYY, CDR2 EKD. The CDR3 sequence is 16 residues long. The CDR3 DNA sequence: TGTGCCTGTGACACCGGCTGGGAGGTCACCACCGATAAACTCATCTTT. It specifies CACDTGWEVTTDKLIF.

By proportion, this clone is medium-sized. A far larger clone is one nucleotide away, so this likely arose from a read error. The chain is built from TRDV1 and TRDJ1; TRDD3 might be the D (6 bases). The V gene lost 2 bases and the J gene lost 2 bases, with 24 bases spanning the gap. Germline lookup yields CDR1 TSWWSYY and CDR2 QGS. The CDR3 runs 19 residues. The CDR3 spells CALGEFPSLGGTQTDKLIF. For the CDR3, the DNA is TGTGCTCTTGGGGAATTTCCCTCATTGGGGGGTACGCAAACCGATAAACTCATCTTT.

Remarks on this clone: TCRdb's entry gives the protein of a much larger clone, which mismatches this DNA's translation at residue 3, likely from a read error; the protein reported here is translated from the DNA. The CDR3 reads CAYDTVGGYTDKLIF. The DNA for the CDR3 is TGTGCCTATGACACCGTTGGGGGGTACACCGATAAACTCATCTTT. The rearrangement joins TRDV2 to TRDJ1, with D possibly matching TRDD3 (6 bases). This CDR3 region has 15 residues. The germline gives CDR1 GEAIGNYY, CDR2 EKD.

This clone was counted a few times. TCRdb assigns this DNA the protein of a much larger clone, which departs from its translation at residue 9; this likely reflects a read error, and the protein shown comes from translating the DNA. The rearrangement joins TRDV3 to TRDJ1; D might be TRDD3 (5 bases). The CDR3 runs to 19 residues. From germline, CDR1 is TVYSNPD and CDR2 GDNSRS (reference sequence). V was trimmed by 4 bases and J by 0 bases, leaving 30 bases between them. CDR3 sequence (DNA): TGTGCCTCAAGCTACTTCGCTCTATTCGGGGGGTCGTACACCGATAAACTCATCTTT. It yields the protein CASSYFALFGGSYTDKLIF. Filled out from reference TRDV3 and TRDJ1, the complete variable domain reads CDKVTQSSPDQTVASGSEVVLLCTYDTVYSNPDLFWYRIRPDYSFQFVFYGDNSRSEGADFTQGRFSVKHILTQKAFHLVISPVRTEDSATYYCASSYFALFGGSYTDKLIFGKGTRVTVEP.

As regards this clone: This DNA's translation differs at residue 7 from TCRdb's protein, which comes from a much larger clone; a read error is likely, and the protein shown is translated from the DNA. This sample includes further DNA sequences coding for the same CDR3. The V call is TRDV2, the J call TRDJ1, with D tentatively TRDD3 (5 bases). CDR3 size: 16 residues. CDR1 and CDR2 (germline): GEAIGNYY, EKD. Trimming shortened V by 0 bases and J by 1 base, and 14 bases separated the two germline ends. The CDR3 coding sequence is TGTGCCTGTGACACCGGCCGGGGGGTCACCACCGATAAACTCATCTTT. As protein: CACDTGRGVTTDKLIF.

This clone has just a few counts. A single base is all that separates this from a far larger clone, so a read error is likely. Different DNA sequences within this sample yield the same CDR3. The chain is built from TRDV2 and TRDJ1; 7 bases line up with TRDD3. The CDR3 totals 19 residues. Germline V gene lookup returns CDR1 GEAIGNYY and CDR2 EKD. The CDR3: CACDTVKGYTSGGTDKLIF. CDR3 DNA: TGCGCCTGTGACACCGTTAAGGGATACACCTCCGGGGGAACCGATAAACTCATCTTT.

A remark on this clone: The amino acid sequence in TCRdb belongs to a much larger clone and departs from this DNA's translation at residue 14, likely a sequencing read error; the sequence shown is translated from the DNA. The V call is TRDV1, the J call TRDJ1, with TRDD3 matching 8 bases. Germline V CDR1 and CDR2: TSWWSYY, QGS. CDR3 length equals 25 residues. With 1 base clipped from V and 2 bases from J, the junction kept 33 bases outside the gene matches. In DNA, the CDR3 is TGTGCTCTTGGGGAACGGGCTCTAGTTTTCCCACTGGGGGTCGTTAACCCATGGGATACCGATAAACTCATCTTT. Amino acid sequence: CALGERALVFPLGVVNPWDTDKLIF.

On this clone itself: This DNA's translation and the protein TCRdb lists, from a much larger clone, do not match at residue 16, likely due to a read error; the protein shown is translated from the DNA. The rearrangement joins TRDV1 to TRDJ1; a possible D gene is TRDD3 (5 bases). The CDR3 contains 22 residues. V gave up 0 bases and J gave up 0 bases, with 29 bases separating them. Germline V gives CDR1 TSWWSYY, CDR2 QGS. The CDR3 DNA sequence: TGTGCTCTTGGGGAACTCGGGCCTTTTTCTTTGATACCACTAGCGGACACCGATAAACTCATCTTT. Protein product: CALGELGPFSLIPLADTDKLIF.

The sample holds a few counts of this clone. TCRdb records a much larger clone's protein for this DNA, with a difference at residue 11 that likely arises from a read error; the protein given is the translation of the DNA. V is TRDV2 and J is TRDJ3; 9 nucleotides agree with TRDD3. J lost 0 bases, V lost 3 bases, and 11 bases had no gene match. CDR3 length equals 20 residues. The V gene's germline CDR1 is GEAIGNYY and CDR2 EKD. CDR3 nucleotide sequence: TGTGCCTGTGACCCTACTGGGGGAACCAGGAACTCCTGGGACACCCGACAGATGTTTTTC. This sequence encodes CACDPTGGTRNSWDTRQMFF.

This clone is categorized as large. The sample carries other DNA sequences with the same CDR3. This CDR3 reads CALGELGPFSLIPLANTDKLIF. CDR3 DNA sequence: TGTGCTCTTGGGGAACTCGGGCCTTTTTCTTTGATACCACTAGCGAACACCGATAAACTCATCTTT. This sequence joins TRDV1 and TRDJ1; TRDD3 is a possible D gene (5 bases). Germline CDR1 reads TSWWSYY; CDR2 reads QGS. There are 22 residues in the CDR3. V dropped 0 bases and J dropped 0 bases, with 29 bases sitting between them.

A note on this clone: Given a far larger clone just one base away, this is likely a sequencing read error. Other DNA sequences within the sample encode an identical CDR3. This chain joins TRDV1 and TRDJ1, with 12 bases fitting TRDD3. Germline CDR1 TSWWSYY, CDR2 QGS. The CDR3 loop spans 22 amino acids. Germline trimming cut 2 bases from V and 0 bases from J; bases unmatched to any gene: 19. The CDR3 bases are TGTGCTCTTGGGGAAGGGGGATATGACCCTGGGGGATACGAAGAAAACACCGATAAACTCATCTTT. Translating gives CALGEGGYDPGGYEENTDKLIF.

This clone was observed many times. A far larger clone differs by one base, so this is likely a read error. Distinct nucleotide sequences in the sample also encode this CDR3. The chain employs TRDV2 and TRDJ3; 12 bases are shared with TRDD3. Germline values: CDR1 GEAIGNYY, CDR2 EKD. The CDR3 has 19 amino acids. CDR3 loop: CACDTLLGDTSWDTRQMFF. CDR3 coding DNA: TGTGCCTGCGACACCCTACTGGGGGATACCTCCTGGGACACCCGACAGATGTTTTTC.

This clone was detected a few times. A far more abundant clone sits one base away, making this likely a read error. This specimen includes other DNA sequences encoding the same CDR3. V usage is TRDV2 and J usage is TRDJ1; D remains ambiguous. Germline V lookup: CDR1 GEAIGNYY, CDR2 EKD. The CDR3 consists of 14 residues. CDR3 loop: CACDTVVGTDKLIF. Here the CDR3 DNA reads TGTGCCTGTGACACCGTGGTGGGCACCGATAAACTTATCTTT.

Worth noting for this clone: TCRdb's protein, taken from a much larger clone, differs from this DNA's translation at residue 11, likely owing to a read error; the protein displayed comes from the DNA. The chain uses TRDV2 and TRDJ3, with TRDD3 matching 10 bases. The CDR3 extends over 22 amino acids. V lost 0 bases, J lost 0 bases, and 13 bases stayed unmatched. The germline CDR1 and CDR2 sequences are GEAIGNYY and EKD. The CDR3 nucleotides are TGTGCCTGTGACACCGTTCCGGGGGATACGCAGTCGAACTCCTGGGACACCCGACAGATGTTTTTC. This gives the protein CACDTVPGDTQSNSWDTRQMFF.

This clone has a handful of counts. The TCRdb protein comes from a much larger clone and disagrees with this DNA's translation at residues 14 and 19, likely due to a read error; the protein given here is derived from the DNA. The V gene is TRDV1, the J gene TRDJ1; 11 nucleotides align to TRDD3. Germline CDR1 and CDR2: TSWWSYY and QGS. V dropped 0 bases and J dropped 0; count of bases not matched to a gene: 27. The CDR3 has 25 residues. Written as DNA, the CDR3 is TGTGCTCTTGGGGAACTCCACCGCTTATCCTTCCTACTGCACTGGGGGATAGGTAACACCGATAAACTCATCTTT. Amino acid sequence: CALGELHRLSFLLHWGIGNTDKLIF.

This clone was counted only a few times. J is TRDJ1 and V is TRDV2, with 8 bases fitting TRDD3. The germline gives CDR1 GEAIGNYY, CDR2 EKD. V lost 2 bases and J lost 0; bases outside the gene matches: 4. The CDR3 extends over 15 amino acids. CDR3 region: CACDKLLGDTDKLIF. The DNA for the CDR3 is TGTGCCTGTGACAAGTTACTGGGGGACACCGATAAACTCATCTTT.

Comments on this clone: TCRdb's protein, taken from a much larger clone, differs from this DNA's translation at residue 6, likely owing to a read error; the protein displayed comes from the DNA. CDR3 in amino acids: CACDERGDLYKLIF. The CDR3 region has the DNA TGTGCCTGTGACGAACGGGGGGACCTTTATAAACTCATCTTT. The V call is TRDV2, the J call TRDJ1; possibly TRDD3 for D (6 bases). CDR1 is GEAIGNYY and CDR2 is EKD in the germline V gene. V shed 3 bases and J shed 6 bases, with 16 bases lying between them. The CDR3 is made up of 14 amino acids.

In this sample, this clone turned up many times. The protein given by TCRdb reflects a much larger clone and differs at residue 11 from this DNA's translation, likely from a read error; the protein shown is the DNA's translation. This chain joins TRDV1 and TRDJ2, with 8 nucleotides matching TRDD2. CDR3 length: 20 amino acids. Germline V gene sequence: CDR1 TSWWSYY, CDR2 QGS. V gave up 5 bases and J gave up 6 bases; unmatched junction bases: 23. The CDR3 nucleotides are TGTGCTCTTGGGCCAGAGTTCTTCCTACGAGGGGTTATAGGGGCAGCACAACTCTTCTTT. Protein: CALGPEFFLRGVIGAAQLFF.

This clone was seen more than once but under ten times. One base separates it from a far larger clone, so it is likely a read error. Other DNA sequences from this sample encode an identical CDR3 as well. The chain uses TRDV2 and TRDJ1; the match to TRDD3 covers 9 bases. This CDR3 comprises 18 residues. V lost 1 base, J lost 2 bases, and 13 bases stayed unmatched. CDR1 is GEAIGNYY and CDR2 is EKD in the germline V gene. CDR3 coding DNA: TGTGCCTGTGACACGCTGCCTGGGGGATCTCGGTATACCGATAAACTCATCTTT. It codes for CACDTLPGGSRYTDKLIF.